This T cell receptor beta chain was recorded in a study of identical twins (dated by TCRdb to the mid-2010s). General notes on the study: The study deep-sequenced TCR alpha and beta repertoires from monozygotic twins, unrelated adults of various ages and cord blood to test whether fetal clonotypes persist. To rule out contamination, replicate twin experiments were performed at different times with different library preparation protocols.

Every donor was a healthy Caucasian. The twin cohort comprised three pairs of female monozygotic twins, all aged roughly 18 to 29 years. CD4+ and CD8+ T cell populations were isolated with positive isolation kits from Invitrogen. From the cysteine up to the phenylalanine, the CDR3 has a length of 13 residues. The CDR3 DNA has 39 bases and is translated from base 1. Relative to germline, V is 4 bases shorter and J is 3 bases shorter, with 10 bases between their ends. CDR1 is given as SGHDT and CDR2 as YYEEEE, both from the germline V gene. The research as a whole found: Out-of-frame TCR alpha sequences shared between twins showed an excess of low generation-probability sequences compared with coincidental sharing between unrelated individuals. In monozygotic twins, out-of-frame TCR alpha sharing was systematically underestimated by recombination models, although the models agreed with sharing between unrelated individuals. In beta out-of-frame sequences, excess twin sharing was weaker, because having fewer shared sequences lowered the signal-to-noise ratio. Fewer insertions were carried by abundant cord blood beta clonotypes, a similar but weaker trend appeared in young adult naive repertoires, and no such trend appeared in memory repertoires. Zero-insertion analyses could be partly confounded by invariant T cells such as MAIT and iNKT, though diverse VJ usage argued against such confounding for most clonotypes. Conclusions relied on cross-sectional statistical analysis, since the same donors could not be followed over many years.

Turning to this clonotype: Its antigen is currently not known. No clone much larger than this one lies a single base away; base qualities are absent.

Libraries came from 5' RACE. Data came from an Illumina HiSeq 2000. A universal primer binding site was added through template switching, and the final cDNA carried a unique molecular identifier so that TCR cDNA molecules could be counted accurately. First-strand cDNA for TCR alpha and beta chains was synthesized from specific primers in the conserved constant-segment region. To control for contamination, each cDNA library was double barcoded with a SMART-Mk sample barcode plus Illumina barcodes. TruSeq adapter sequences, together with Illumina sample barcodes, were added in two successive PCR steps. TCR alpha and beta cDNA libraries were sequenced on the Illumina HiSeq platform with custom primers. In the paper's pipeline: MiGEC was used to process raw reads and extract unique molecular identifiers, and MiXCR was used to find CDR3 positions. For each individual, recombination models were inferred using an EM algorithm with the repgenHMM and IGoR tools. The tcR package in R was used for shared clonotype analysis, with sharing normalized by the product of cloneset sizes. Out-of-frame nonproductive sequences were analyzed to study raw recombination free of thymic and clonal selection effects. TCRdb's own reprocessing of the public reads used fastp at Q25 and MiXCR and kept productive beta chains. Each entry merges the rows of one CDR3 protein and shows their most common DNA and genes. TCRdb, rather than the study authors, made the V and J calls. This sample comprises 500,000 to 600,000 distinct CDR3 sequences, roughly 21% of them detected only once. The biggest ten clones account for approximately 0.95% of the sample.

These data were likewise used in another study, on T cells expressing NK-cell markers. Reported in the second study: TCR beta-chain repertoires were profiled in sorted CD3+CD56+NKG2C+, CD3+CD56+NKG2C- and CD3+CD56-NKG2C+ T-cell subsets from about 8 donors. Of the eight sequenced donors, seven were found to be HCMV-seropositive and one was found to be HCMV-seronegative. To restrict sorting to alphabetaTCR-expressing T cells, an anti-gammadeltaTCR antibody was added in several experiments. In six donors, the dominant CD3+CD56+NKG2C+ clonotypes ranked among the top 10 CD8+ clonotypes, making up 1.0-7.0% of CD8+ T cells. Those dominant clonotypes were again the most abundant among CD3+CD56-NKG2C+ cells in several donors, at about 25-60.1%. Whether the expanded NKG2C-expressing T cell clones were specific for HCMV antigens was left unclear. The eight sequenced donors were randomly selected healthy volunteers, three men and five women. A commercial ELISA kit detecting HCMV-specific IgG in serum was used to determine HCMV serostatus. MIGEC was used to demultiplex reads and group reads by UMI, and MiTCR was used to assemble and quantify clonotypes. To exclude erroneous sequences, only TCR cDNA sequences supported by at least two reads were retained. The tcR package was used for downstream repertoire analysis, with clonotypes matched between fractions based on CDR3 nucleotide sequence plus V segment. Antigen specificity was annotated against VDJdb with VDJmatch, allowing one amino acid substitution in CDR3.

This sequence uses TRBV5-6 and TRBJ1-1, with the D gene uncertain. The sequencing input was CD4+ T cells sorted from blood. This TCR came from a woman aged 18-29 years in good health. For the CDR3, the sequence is CASSIYRDTEAFF. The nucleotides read TGTGCCAGCAGCATATACCGGGACACTGAAGCTTTCTTT. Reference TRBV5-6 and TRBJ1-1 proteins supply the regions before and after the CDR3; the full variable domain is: DAGVTQSPTHLIKTRGQQVTLRCSPKSGHDTVSWYQQALGQGPQFIFQYYEEEERQRGNFPDRFSGHQFPNYSSELNVNALLLGDSALYLCASSIYRDTEAFFGQGTRLTVV.